The TCR beta chain described here comes from a study of T cell responses to AZD1222 COVID-19 vaccine. V dropped 4 bases and J dropped 0 bases, with 8 bases sitting between them. Germline V CDR1 and CDR2: LGHNA, YNFKEQ. The CDR3 extends over 14 amino acids. Libraries were prepared by immunoSEQ multiplex PCR; TCRdb keeps only in-frame clonotypes and omits some of them. The profile shows roughly 120,000 clones, 88% of them singletons. Sequencing was performed on peripheral blood, taken on day 0 of AZD1222 vaccination. This receptor was identified in an adult in good health. This rearrangement joins TRBV4-2 to TRBJ2-3, with D maybe TRBD1 (6 bases). CDR3 in amino acids: CASSPQGSTDTQYF. DNA of the CDR3: TGTGCCAGCAGCCCACAGGGTAGCACAGATACGCAGTATTTT.